This note documents a single T cell receptor beta chain sequence. What it recognizes is unknown. The data were obtained in a study of OX40 agonist ivuxolimab in advanced cancers. About the study: Dose-escalation cases comprised hepatocellular carcinoma, melanoma, renal cell or head and neck cancer. Patients were around 83% male with ages roughly 20 to 80, mean around 58.

Only in-frame clones appear in the TCRdb table, and some are missing; sequencing was by immunoSEQ multiplex PCR. Seen here are 79,000 or so clones, around 90% observed once, and the top ten hold 1.5% to 2%. Study-wide results and limits: The antigen specificity of the peripheral T cells (those that were expanded) was not determined. At 0.1 to 3.0 mg/kg, CD4+ and CD8+ blood T cells expanded clonally by week 6.

Germline V gene lookup returns CDR1 SNHLY and CDR2 FYNNEI. Trimming stripped 3 bases from V and 3 bases from J, with 9 bases between. The CDR3 sequence is 14 residues long. The chain links TRBV2 to TRBJ1-3; D is undetermined. This clonotype was sampled from an adult with an advanced solid tumor such as melanoma, head and neck, liver or kidney cancer. The sample here was CD4+ or CD8+ T cells sorted from blood, taken in a trial of the OX40 agonist ivuxolimab. CDR3 bases: TGTGCCAGCAGTGATGGGTTCGTTGGAAACACCATATATTTT. Amino acids: CASSDGFVGNTIYF. The entire variable domain, with the rest obtained from reference TRBV2 and TRBJ1-3, is as follows: EPEVTQTPSHQVTQMGQEVILRCVPISNHLYFYWYRQILGQKVEFLVSFYNNEISEKSEIFDDQFSVERPDGSNFTLKIRSTKLEDSAMYFCASSDGFVGNTIYFGEGSWLTVV.